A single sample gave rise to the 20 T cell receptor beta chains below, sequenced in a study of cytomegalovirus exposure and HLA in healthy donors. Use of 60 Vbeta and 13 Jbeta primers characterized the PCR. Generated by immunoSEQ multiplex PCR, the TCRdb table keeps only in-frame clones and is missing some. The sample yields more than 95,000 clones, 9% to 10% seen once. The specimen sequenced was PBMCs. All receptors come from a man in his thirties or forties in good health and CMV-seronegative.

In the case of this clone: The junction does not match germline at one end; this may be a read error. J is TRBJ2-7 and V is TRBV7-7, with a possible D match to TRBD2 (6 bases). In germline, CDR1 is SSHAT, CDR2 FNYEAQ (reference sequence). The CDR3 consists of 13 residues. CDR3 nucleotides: TGTGCTAGCAGCTTAGCGGAGGACGGTGAGCAGTACTTC. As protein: CASSLAEDGEQYF.

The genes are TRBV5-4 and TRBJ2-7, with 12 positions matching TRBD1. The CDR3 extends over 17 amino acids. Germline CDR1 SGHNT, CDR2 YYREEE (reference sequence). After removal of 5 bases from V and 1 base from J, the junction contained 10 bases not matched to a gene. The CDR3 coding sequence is TGTGCCAGCAGTCTCGGGACAGGGGGCGCGGGGTCCTACGAGCAGTACTTC. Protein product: CASSLGTGGAGSYEQYF. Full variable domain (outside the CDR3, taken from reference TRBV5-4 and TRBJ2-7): ETGVTQSPTHLIKTRGQQVTLRCSSQSGHNTVSWYQQALGQGPQFIFQYYREEENGRGNFPPRFSGLQFPNYSSELNVNALELDDSALYLCASSLGTGGAGSYEQYFGPGTRLTVT.

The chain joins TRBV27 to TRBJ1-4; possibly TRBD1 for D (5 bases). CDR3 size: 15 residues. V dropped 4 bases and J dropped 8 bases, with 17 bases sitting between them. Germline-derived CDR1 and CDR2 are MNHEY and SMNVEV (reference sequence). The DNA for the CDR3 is TGTGCCAGCAGTTCTCCGGGCTCCGGGGGGGAAAAACTGTTTTTT. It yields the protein CASSSPGSGGEKLFF.

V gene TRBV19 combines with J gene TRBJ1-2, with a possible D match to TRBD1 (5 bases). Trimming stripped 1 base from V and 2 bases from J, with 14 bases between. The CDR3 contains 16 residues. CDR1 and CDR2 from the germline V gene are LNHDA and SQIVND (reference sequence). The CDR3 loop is CASSIGGGAGNYGYTF. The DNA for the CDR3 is TGTGCCAGTAGTATAGGAGGAGGGGCAGGAAACTATGGCTACACCTTC.

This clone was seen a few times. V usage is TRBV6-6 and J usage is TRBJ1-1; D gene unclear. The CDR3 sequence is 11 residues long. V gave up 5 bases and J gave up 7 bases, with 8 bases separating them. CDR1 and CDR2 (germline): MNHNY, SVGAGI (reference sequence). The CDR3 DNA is TGTGCCAGCAGTCGGGGTCATGAAGCTTTCTTT. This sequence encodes CASSRGHEAFF.

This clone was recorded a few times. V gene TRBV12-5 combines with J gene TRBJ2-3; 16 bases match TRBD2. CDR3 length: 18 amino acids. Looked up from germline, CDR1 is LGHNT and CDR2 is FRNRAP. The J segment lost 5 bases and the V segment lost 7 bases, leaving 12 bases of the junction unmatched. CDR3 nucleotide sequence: TGTGCTAGTGCCCTGGGACTAGCGGGAGGGGCGCGAGGAGATACGCAGTATTTT. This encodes CASALGLAGGARGDTQYF.

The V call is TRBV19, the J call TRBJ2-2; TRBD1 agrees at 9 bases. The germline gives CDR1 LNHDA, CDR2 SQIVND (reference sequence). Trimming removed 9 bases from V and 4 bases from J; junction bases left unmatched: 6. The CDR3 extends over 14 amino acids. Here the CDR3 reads CASVGQGRTGELFF. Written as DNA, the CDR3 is TGTGCCAGCGTCGGACAGGGGCGCACCGGGGAGCTGTTTTTT.

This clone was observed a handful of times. The CDR3 sequence: CASSIRQGYEQYF. The DNA of the CDR3 is TGTGCCAGTAGTATACGACAGGGCTACGAGCAGTACTTC. J is TRBJ2-7 and V is TRBV19; 7 positions agree with TRBD1. V shed 2 bases, J shed 3 bases, and the junction held 1 base outside the gene matches. Per germline, CDR1 LNHDA and CDR2 SQIVND (reference sequence). This CDR3 contains 13 residues.

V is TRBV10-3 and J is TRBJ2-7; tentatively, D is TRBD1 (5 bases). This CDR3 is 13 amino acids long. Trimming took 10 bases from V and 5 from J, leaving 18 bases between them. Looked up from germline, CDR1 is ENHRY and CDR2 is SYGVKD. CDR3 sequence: CASRQQTLDEQYF. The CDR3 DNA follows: TGTGCCAGTAGACAGCAAACTCTTGACGAGCAGTACTTC.

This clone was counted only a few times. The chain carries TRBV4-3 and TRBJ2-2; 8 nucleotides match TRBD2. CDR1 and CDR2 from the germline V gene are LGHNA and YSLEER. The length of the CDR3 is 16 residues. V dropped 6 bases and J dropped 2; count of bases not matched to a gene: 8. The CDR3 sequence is CASSALGLGNTGELFF. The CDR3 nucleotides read TGCGCCAGCAGTGCTCTGGGACTAGGCAACACCGGGGAGCTGTTTTTT.

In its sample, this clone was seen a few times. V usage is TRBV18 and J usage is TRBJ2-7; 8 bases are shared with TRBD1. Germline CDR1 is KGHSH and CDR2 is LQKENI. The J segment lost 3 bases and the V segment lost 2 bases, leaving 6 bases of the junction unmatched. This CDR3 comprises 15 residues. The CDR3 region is CASSPGTGGYYEQYF. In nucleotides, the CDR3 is TGTGCCAGCTCACCAGGCACAGGGGGATACTACGAGCAGTACTTC.

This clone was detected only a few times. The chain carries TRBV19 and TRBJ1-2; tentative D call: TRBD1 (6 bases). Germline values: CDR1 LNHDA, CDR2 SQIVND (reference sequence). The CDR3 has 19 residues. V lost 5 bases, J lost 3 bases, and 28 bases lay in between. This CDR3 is CASSPPVLQGGSGDYGYTF. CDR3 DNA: TGTGCCAGTAGTCCCCCGGTGTTACAGGGTGGGTCGGGTGACTATGGCTACACCTTC.

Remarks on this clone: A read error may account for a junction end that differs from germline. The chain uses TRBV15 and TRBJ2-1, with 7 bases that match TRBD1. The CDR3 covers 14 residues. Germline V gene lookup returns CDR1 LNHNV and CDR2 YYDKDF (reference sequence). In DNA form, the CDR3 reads TGTGCCACCAGCCCTGTAGGGGGCATAAATGGGCAGTTCTTC. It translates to CATSPVGGINGQFF.

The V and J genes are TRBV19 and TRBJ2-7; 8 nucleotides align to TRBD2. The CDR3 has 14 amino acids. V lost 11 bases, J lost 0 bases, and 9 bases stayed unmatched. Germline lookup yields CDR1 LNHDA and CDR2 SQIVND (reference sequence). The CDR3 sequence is CARRAAGASYEQYF. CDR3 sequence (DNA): TGTGCCCGGAGGGCAGCGGGGGCCTCCTACGAGCAGTACTTC. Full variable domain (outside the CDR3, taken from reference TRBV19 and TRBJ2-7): DGGITQSPKYLFRKEGQNVTLSCEQNLNHDAMYWYRQDPGQGLRLIYYSQIVNDFQKGDIAEGYSVSREKKESFPLTVTSAQKNPTAFYLCARRAAGASYEQYFGPGTRLTVT.

The CDR3 sequence: CASSSGSTEAFF. In DNA, the CDR3 is TGTGCCAGCAGCTCCGGGAGCACTGAAGCTTTCTTT. The rearrangement links TRBV9 to TRBJ1-1, with unresolved D. In germline, CDR1 is SGDLS, CDR2 YYNGEE. The CDR3 length is 12 residues. Deletions cut 4 bases from V and 4 bases from J, with 8 bases between.

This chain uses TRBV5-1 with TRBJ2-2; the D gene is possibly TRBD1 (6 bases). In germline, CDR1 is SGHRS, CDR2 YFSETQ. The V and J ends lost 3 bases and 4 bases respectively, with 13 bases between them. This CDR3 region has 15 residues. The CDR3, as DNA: TGCGCCAGCAGCTATCTGGGGGCCGGCACCGGGGAGCTGTTTTTT. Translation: CASSYLGAGTGELFF. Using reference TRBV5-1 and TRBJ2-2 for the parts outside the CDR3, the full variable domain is KAGVTQTPRYLIKTRGQQVTLSCSPISGHRSVSWYQQTPGQGLQFLFEYFSETQRNKGNFPGRFSGRQFSNSRSEMNVSTLELGDSALYLCASSYLGAGTGELFFGEGSRLTVL.

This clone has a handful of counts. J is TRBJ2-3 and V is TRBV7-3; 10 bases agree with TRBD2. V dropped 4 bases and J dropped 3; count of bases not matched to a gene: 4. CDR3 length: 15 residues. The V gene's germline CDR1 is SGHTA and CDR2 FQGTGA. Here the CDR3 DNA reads TGTGCCAGCAGCTCCAGCGGGAGGGGTACAGATACGCAGTATTTT. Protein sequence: CASSSSGRGTDTQYF.

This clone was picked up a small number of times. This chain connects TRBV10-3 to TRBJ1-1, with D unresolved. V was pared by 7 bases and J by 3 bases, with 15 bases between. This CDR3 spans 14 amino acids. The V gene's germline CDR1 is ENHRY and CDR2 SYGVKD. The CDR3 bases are TGTGCCATCATAAAACACCCTTTGGACACTGAAGCTTTCTTT. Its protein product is CAIIKHPLDTEAFF.

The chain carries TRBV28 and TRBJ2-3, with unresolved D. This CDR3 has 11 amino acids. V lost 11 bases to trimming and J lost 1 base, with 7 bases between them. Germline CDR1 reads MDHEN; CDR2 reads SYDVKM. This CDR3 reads CAVRGTDTQYF. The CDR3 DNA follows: TGTGCCGTTCGGGGCACAGATACGCAGTATTTT.

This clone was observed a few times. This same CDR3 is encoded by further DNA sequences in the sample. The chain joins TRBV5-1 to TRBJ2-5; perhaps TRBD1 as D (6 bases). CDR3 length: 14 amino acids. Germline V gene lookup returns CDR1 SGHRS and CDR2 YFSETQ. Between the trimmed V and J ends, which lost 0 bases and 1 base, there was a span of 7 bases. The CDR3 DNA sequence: TGCGCCAGCAGCTTGGGGGGGCTCCAAGAGACCCAGTACTTC. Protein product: CASSLGGLQETQYF.